This T cell receptor (beta chain) comes out of a study of CD4 T cells in relation to SARS-CoV-2 and coronaviruses. About the research overall: After 10 days of antigen culture, PBMC TCR beta CDR3s were sequenced. No peptide or an HIV-1 Nef peptide pool served as negative control.

CD4+ T cells from unexposed donors were obtained before the COVID-19 pandemic (2011-2018). CD4+ T cells were isolated from the cells after 10 days of culture. Study-wide points: Crossreactive clones expanded significantly less to SARS-CoV-2 than monoreactive clones. Around 60% of donors had memory CD4+ clonotypes crossrecognizing SARS-CoV-2 and common cold coronavirus spike.

Turning to this clone: Its antigen is undetermined.

The CDR3 length is 17 residues. The germline V gene encodes CDR1 SGHDT and CDR2 YYEEEE. V lost 0 bases and J 4 bases, leaving 14 bases between the germline ends. Data came from immunoSEQ multiplex PCR; TCRdb stores just in-frame clones and leaves some out. The sample yields under 25,000 clones, approximately 76% seen once. The sequenced material came from CD4+ T cells from PBMCs, cultured in vitro. The source is a human donor in good health. The V and J genes are TRBV5-6 and TRBJ2-6; possible D gene TRBD1, 5 bases. This CDR3 is CASSLARTLRGANVLTF. The CDR3 DNA follows: TGTGCCAGCAGCTTGGCCCGGACACTCCGCGGGGCCAACGTCCTGACTTTC.